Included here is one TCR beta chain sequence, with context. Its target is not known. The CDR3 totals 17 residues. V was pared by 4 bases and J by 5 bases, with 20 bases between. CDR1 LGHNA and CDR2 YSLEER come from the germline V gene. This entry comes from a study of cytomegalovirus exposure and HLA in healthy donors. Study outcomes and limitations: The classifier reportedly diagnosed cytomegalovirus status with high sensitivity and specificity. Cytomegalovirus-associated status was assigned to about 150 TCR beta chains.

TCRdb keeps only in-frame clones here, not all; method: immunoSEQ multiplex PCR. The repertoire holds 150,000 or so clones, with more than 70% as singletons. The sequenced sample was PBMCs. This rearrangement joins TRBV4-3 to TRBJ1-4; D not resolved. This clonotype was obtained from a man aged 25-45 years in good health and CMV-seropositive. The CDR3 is CASSLTPAGNLNEKLFF. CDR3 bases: TGCGCCAGCAGCCTCACTCCGGCCGGGAATTTAAATGAAAAACTGTTTTTT.